Listed here are 4 T cell receptor beta chains from one sample, sequenced in a study of T cell responses to AZD1222 COVID-19 vaccine. Libraries were prepared by immunoSEQ multiplex PCR; TCRdb keeps only in-frame clonotypes and omits some of them. The sample records approximately 90,000 clones, 85% to 90% being singletons. This specimen consisted of peripheral blood, obtained on day 0 of AZD1222 vaccination. Source of these receptors: an adult in good health.

V gene TRBV24-1 combines with J gene TRBJ2-1; perhaps TRBD1 as D (6 bases). Germline V gives CDR1 KGHDR, CDR2 SFDVKD. Deletions cut 6 bases from V and 3 bases from J, with 14 bases between. The CDR3 spans 15 residues. The CDR3 DNA reads TGTGCCACCAGTAGTCCGACAGGTTACTACAATGAGCAGTTCTTC. Its protein product is CATSSPTGYYNEQFF.

The rearrangement uses TRBV15 and TRBJ1-6, with 7 bases lining up with TRBD1. The CDR3 contains 13 residues. Looked up from germline, CDR1 is LNHNV and CDR2 is YYDKDF (reference sequence). V dropped 1 base and J dropped 10; count of bases not matched to a gene: 1. The CDR3 coding sequence is TGTGCCACCAGCAGAGGACAGGGCTCACCCCTCCACTTT. Its translation is CATSRGQGSPLHF.

The V call is TRBV4-1, the J call TRBJ2-1; D ambiguous. V shed 0 bases and J shed 6 bases, with 6 bases lying between them. The CDR3 is 13 residues long. From germline, CDR1 is MGHRA and CDR2 YSYEKL. CDR3 nucleotides: TGCGCCAGCAGCCAAGATACGGTCAATGAGCAGTTCTTC. Protein: CASSQDTVNEQFF.

For this clone: Other DNA sequences in the sample encode the same CDR3. The chain uses TRBV6-2 or TRBV6-3 and TRBJ2-2; possible D gene TRBD1, 5 bases. Trimming cost V 3 bases and J 1 base, with 9 bases left between them. The CDR3 sequence is 15 residues long. Germline V gene data show CDR1 as MNHEY and CDR2 as SVGEGT. The CDR3 reads CASSYRQGNTGELFF. DNA of the CDR3: TGTGCCAGCAGTTATCGGCAGGGGAACACCGGGGAGCTGTTTTTT.